This T cell receptor beta chain was sequenced in a study of blood T cell repertoires in COVID-19. CDR3 size: 16 residues. The trim removed 0 bases at V and 4 bases at J, leaving 6 bases unmatched. The germline gives CDR1 SEHNR, CDR2 FQNEAQ (reference sequence). Profiled with immunoSEQ multiplex PCR; TCRdb holds only in-frame clones, not every one. The table shows about 200,000 clones, with 80% to 90% occurring only once. The receptor comes from a man aged 50-60 years with active or convalescent COVID-19. The V call is TRBV7-9, the J call TRBJ2-1; 7 bases match TRBD2. Sequencing used peripheral blood. The CDR3 sequence is CASSLAGAGVYNEQFF. The CDR3 DNA reads TGTGCCAGCAGCTTAGCGGGCGCGGGAGTTTACAATGAGCAGTTCTTC. The full variable domain, with the rest looked up from reference TRBV7-9 and TRBJ2-1, is DTGVSQNPRHKITKRGQNVTFRCDPISEHNRLYWYRQTLGQGPEFLTYFQNEAQLEKSRLLSDRFSAERPKGSFSTLEIQRTEQGDSAMYLCASSLAGAGVYNEQFFGPGTRLTVL.